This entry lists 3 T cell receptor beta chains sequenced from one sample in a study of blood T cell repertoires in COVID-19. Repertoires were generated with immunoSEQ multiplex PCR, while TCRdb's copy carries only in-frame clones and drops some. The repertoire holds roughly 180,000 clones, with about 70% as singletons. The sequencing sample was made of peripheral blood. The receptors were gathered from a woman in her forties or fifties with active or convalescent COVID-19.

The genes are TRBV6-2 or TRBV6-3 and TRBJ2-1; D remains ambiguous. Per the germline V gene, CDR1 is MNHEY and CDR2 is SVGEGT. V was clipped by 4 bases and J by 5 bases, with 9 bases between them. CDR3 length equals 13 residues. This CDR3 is CASSSGRNNEQFF. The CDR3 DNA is TGTGCCAGCAGTTCAGGCAGAAACAATGAGCAGTTCTTC.

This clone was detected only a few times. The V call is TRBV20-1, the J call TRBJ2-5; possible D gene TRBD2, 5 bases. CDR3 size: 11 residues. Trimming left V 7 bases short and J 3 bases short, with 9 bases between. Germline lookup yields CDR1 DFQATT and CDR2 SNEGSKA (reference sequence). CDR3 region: CSGVREETQYF. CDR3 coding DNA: TGCAGTGGTGTGCGGGAAGAGACCCAGTACTTC.

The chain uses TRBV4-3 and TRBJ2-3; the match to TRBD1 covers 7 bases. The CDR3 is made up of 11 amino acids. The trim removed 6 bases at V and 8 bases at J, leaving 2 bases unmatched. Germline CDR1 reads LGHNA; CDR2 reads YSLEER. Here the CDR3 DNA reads TGCGCCAGCAGTCCAGGGGGTACGCAGTATTTT. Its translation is CASSPGGTQYF.